These 4 T cell receptor beta chains originate from one sample sequenced in a study of blood T cell repertoires in COVID-19. Only in-frame clones appear in the TCRdb table, and some are missing; sequencing was by immunoSEQ multiplex PCR. Of roughly 130,000 clones listed, approximately 86% were seen once; the top ten hold about 2.5%. The material sequenced was PBMCs or T cells enriched from blood (not recorded which). These receptors were taken from a woman aged 45-65 years who had recovered from COVID-19.

The chain joins TRBV5-1 to TRBJ2-7; 9 nucleotides agree with TRBD2. CDR3 length: 15 amino acids. The ends lost 1 base at V and 2 bases at J; junction bases unmatched: 4. Looked up from germline, CDR1 is SGHRS and CDR2 is YFSETQ. CDR3 nucleotide sequence: TGCGCCAGCAGCTTGAGTGGCGGGGGGGCCTACGAGCAGTACTTC. It codes for CASSLSGGGAYEQYF.

This sequence joins TRBV6-1 and TRBJ2-3; 9 nucleotides match TRBD1. The CDR3 runs to 15 residues. V lost 3 bases and J lost 5; bases outside the gene matches: 6. The V gene's germline CDR1 is MNHNS and CDR2 SASEGT. CDR3 loop: CASSDDNRGQDTQYF. The CDR3 DNA is TGTGCCAGCAGTGATGACAACAGGGGGCAAGATACGCAGTATTTT.

This clone was recorded a few times. The V and J genes are TRBV7-2 and TRBJ1-1, with TRBD1 identical over 11 bases. The germline V gene encodes CDR1 SGHTA and CDR2 FQGNSA. This CDR3 has 15 residues. Unmatched junction bases numbered 2, after V lost 0 bases and J lost 5 bases. CDR3 protein: CASSLAGDRGTEAFF. The CDR3 DNA follows: TGTGCCAGCAGCTTAGCGGGGGACAGGGGGACTGAAGCTTTCTTT.

The chain couples TRBV5-6 to TRBJ1-6, with D possibly TRBD1 on 6 matching bases. The V end was cut by 3 bases, the J end by 5 bases, with 9 bases between. The CDR3 spans 14 residues. Germline CDR1 and CDR2: SGHDT and YYEEEE. The CDR3 protein is CASSSRGNNSPLHF. CDR3 DNA: TGTGCCAGCAGCTCGAGGGGGAATAATTCACCCCTCCACTTT.